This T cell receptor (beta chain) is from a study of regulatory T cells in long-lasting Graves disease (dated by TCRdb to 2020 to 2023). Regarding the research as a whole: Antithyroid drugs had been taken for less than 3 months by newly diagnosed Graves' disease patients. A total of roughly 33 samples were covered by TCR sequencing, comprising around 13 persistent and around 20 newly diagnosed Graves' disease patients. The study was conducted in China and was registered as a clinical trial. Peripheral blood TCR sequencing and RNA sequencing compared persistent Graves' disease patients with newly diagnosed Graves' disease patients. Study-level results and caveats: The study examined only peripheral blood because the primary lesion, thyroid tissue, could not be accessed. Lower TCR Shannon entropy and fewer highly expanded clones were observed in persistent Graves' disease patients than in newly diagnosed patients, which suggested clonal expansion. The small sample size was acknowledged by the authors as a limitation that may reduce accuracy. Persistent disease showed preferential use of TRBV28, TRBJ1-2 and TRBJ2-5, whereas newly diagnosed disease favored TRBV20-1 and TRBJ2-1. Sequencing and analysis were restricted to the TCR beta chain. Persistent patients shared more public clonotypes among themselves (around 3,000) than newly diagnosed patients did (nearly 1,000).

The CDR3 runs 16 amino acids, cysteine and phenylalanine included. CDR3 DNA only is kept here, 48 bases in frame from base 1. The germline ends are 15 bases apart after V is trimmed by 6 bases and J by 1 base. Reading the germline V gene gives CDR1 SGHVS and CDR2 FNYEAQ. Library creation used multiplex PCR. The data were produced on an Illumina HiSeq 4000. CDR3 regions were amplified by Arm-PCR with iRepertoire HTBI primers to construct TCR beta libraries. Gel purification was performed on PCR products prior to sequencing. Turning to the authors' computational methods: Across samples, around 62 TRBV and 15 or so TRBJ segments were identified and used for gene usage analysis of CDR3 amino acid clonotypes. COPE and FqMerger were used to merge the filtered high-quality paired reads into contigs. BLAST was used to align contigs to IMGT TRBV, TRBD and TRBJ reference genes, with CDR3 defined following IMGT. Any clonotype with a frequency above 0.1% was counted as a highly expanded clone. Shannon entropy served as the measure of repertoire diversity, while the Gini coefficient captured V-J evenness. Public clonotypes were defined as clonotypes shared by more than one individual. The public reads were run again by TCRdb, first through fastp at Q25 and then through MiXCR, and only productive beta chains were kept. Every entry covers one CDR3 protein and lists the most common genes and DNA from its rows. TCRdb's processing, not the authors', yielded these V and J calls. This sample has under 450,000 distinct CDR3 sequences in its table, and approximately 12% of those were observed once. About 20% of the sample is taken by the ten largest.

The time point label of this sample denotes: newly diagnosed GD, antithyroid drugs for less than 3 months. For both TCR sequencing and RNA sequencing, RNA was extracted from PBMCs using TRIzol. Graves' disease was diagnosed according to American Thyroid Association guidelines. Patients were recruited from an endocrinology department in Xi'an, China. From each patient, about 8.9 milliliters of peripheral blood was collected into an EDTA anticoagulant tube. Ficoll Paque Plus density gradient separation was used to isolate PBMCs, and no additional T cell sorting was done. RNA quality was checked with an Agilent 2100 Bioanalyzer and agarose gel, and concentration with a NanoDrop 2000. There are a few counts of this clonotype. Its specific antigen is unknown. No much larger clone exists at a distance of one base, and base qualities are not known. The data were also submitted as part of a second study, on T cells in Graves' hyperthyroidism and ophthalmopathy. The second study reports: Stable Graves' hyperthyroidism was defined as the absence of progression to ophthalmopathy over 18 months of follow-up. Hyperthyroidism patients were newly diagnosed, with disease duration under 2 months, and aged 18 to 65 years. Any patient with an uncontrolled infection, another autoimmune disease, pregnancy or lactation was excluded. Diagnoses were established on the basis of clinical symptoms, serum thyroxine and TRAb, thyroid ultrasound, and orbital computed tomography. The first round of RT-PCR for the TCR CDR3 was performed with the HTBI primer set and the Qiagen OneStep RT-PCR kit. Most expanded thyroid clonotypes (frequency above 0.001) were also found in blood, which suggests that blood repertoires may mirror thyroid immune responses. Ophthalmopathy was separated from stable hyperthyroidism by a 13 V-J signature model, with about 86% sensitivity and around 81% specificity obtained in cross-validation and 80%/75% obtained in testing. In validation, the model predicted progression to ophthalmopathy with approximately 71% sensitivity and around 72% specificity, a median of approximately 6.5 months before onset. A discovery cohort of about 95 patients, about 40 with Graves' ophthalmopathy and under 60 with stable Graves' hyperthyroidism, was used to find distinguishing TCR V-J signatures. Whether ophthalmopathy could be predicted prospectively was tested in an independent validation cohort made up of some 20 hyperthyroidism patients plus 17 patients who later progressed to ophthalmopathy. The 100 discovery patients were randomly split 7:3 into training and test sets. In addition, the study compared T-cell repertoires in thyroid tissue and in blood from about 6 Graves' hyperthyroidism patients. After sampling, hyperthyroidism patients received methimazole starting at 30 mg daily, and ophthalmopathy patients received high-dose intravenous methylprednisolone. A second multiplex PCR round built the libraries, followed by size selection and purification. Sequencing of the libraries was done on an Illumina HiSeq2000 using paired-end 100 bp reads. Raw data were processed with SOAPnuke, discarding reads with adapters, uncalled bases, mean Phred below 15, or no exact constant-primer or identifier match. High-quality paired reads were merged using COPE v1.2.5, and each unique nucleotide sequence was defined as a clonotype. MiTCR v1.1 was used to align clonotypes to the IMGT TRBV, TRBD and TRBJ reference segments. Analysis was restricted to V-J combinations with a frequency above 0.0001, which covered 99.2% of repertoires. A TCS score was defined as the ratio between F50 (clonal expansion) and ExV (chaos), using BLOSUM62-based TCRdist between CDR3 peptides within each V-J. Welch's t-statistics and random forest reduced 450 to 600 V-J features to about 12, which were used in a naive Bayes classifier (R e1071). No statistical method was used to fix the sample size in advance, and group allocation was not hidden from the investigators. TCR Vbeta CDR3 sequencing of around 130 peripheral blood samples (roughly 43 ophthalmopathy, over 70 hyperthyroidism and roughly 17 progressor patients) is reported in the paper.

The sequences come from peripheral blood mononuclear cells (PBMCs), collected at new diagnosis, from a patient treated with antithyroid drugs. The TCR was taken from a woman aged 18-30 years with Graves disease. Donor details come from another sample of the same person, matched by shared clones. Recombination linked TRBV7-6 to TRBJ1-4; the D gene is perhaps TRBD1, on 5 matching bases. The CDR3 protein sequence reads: CASSLGPVVTNEKLFF. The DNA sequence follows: TGTGCCAGCAGTTTGGGACCGGTCGTAACTAATGAAAAACTGTTTTTT.